The sequence of this T cell receptor (beta chain) was determined in a study of blood T cells in healthy people across ages. Study outcomes and limitations: Among T cells, TCR beta diversity per million cells dropped roughly linearly as age rose.

This clonotype was seen only a few times. Antigen: not known. V shed 5 bases and J shed 0 bases, with 14 bases lying between them. Germline V gives CDR1 SGHTA, CDR2 FQGNSA. CDR3 size: 16 residues. With a J-beta primer mix and a sample-barcoded 5' primer, a second PCR ran roughly 6 to 11 cycles. All samples gave at least 2.5 million CDR3-containing paired-end reads. Using its own MiXCR run on the 5' RACE reads, TCRdb lists one record per CDR3 protein. This table holds 1.5 million to 2 million distinct CDR3 sequences, about 28% found once. The TCR originated in a woman in her 30s in good health. Material: blood. J is TRBJ2-1 and V is TRBV7-2, with D uncertain. The CDR3 DNA reads TGTGCCAGCAGCGTTTTAGGTGGTGGCTCCTACAATGAGCAGTTCTTC. Protein sequence: CASSVLGGGSYNEQFF.